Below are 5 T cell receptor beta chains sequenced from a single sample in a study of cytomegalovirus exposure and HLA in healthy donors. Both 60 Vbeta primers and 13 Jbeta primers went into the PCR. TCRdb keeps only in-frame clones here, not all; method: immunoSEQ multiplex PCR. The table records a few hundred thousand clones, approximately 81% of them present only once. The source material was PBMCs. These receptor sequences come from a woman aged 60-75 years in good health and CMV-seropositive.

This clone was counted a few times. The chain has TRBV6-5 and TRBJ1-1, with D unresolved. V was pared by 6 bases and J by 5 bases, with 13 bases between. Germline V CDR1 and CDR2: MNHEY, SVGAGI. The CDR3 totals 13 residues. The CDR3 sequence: CASRWGTGTEAFF. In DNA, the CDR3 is TGTGCCAGCAGATGGGGTACGGGGACTGAAGCTTTCTTT.

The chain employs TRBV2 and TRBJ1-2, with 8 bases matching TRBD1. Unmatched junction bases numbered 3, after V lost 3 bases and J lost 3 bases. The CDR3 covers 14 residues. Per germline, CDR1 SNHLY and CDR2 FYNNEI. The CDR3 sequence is CASSDSTGDYGYTF. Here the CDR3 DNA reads TGTGCCAGCAGTGACTCGACAGGGGACTATGGCTACACCTTC.

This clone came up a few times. The CDR3 DNA reads as TGTGCCAGCAGCGTATTTAGCGATACTCCTACAGATACGCAGTATTTT. This gives the protein CASSVFSDTPTDTQYF. This chain joins TRBV9 and TRBJ2-3, with D perhaps TRBD2 (5 bases). This CDR3 comprises 16 residues. Germline V gene lookup returns CDR1 SGDLS and CDR2 YYNGEE. Trimming cost V 1 base and J 3 bases, with 15 bases left between them.

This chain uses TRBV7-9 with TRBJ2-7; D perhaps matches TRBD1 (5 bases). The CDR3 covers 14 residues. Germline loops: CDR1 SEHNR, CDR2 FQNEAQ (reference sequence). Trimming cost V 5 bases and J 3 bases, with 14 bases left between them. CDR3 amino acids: CASSNTGGFYEQYF. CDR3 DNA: TGTGCCAGCAGCAACACAGGTGGATTCTACGAGCAGTACTTC.

The CDR3 coding sequence is TGTGCCAGCAGAACCGGGACAGGGCACACAGATACGCAGTATTTT. Protein product: CASRTGTGHTDTQYF. The chain is built from TRBV6-5 and TRBJ2-3, with 9 bases identical to TRBD1. Trimming removed 6 bases from V and 2 bases from J; junction bases left unmatched: 6. This CDR3 is 15 amino acids long. Germline CDR1 and CDR2: MNHEY and SVGAGI.